This passage covers 21 T cell receptor beta chains from one sample sequenced in a study of blood T cell repertoires in COVID-19. Using immunoSEQ multiplex PCR, the repertoire was profiled, and TCRdb retains in-frame clones only, with some absent. This table has approximately 300,000 clones, roughly 86% appearing once. Sequencing input: peripheral blood. The receptors were gathered from a woman in her thirties with COVID-19, enrolled during active disease.

The V gene is TRBV6-5, the J gene TRBJ2-5; D is perhaps TRBD1 (5 bases). The CDR3 is 14 amino acids. The germline CDR1 and CDR2 sequences are MNHEY and SVGAGI. V lost 6 bases and J 3 bases, leaving 14 bases between the germline ends. CDR3 nucleotides: TGTGCCAGCAGAGCTGACAGCACAGAAGAGACCCAGTACTTC. As protein: CASRADSTEETQYF.

The chain carries TRBV5-1 and TRBJ1-4; D not certain. This CDR3 spans 17 amino acids. CDR1 and CDR2 (germline): SGHRS, YFSETQ. Trimming stripped 1 base from V and 2 bases from J, with 15 bases between. CDR3 loop: CASSLTVSALTNEKLFF. The DNA of the CDR3 is TGCGCCAGCAGCTTGACAGTATCTGCCCTCACTAATGAAAAACTGTTTTTT.

In this sample, this clone turned up a few times. The J gene is TRBJ2-6, the V gene TRBV14, with a weak D call TRBD1 (6 bases). Trimming left V 5 bases short and J 1 base short, with 18 bases between. The CDR3 runs 18 residues. Germline lookup yields CDR1 SGHDN and CDR2 FVKESK. In DNA, the CDR3 is TGTGCCAGCAGCTTCAGGGGCCCGCCCTTTTCTGGGGCCAACGTCCTGACTTTC. Amino acid sequence: CASSFRGPPFSGANVLTF.

This sequence joins TRBV15 and TRBJ2-5, with 8 bases lining up with TRBD1. V lost 4 bases to trimming and J lost 0 bases; unmatched junction nucleotides: 7. CDR3 length: 16 residues. CDR1 and CDR2 from the germline V gene are LNHNV and YYDKDF (reference sequence). CDR3 DNA sequence: TGTGCCACCAGCATGACAGGGGAAATGTACCAAGAGACCCAGTACTTC. Protein: CATSMTGEMYQETQYF.

This clone occurred once. The chain carries TRBV5-1 and TRBJ1-2, with D possibly matching TRBD1 (5 bases). Germline loops: CDR1 SGHRS, CDR2 YFSETQ. The V and J ends lost 4 bases and 7 bases respectively, with 29 bases between them. The CDR3 has 18 amino acids. The CDR3 protein is CASSVDGGVLTAKSGYTF. The DNA for the CDR3 is TGCGCCAGCAGCGTCGATGGGGGGGTCCTCACAGCCAAGAGTGGCTACACCTTC.

The chain links TRBV6-5 to TRBJ2-4; 7 positions agree with TRBD1. V dropped 6 bases and J dropped 2; count of bases not matched to a gene: 7. The CDR3 has 15 residues. CDR1 and CDR2 from the germline V gene are MNHEY and SVGAGI. The CDR3 loop is CASRQGLGSKNIQYF. The CDR3 DNA sequence: TGTGCCAGCAGACAGGGGTTGGGGTCCAAAAACATTCAGTACTTC.

This clone was seen more than once but under ten times. This sequence joins TRBV25-1 and TRBJ2-7; D is unresolved. V lost 5 bases and J 0 bases, leaving 2 bases between the germline ends. Germline CDR1 and CDR2: MGHDK and SYGVNS. The CDR3 runs 11 residues. CDR3 sequence (DNA): TGTGCCAGCAGTTACTCCTACGAGCAGTACTTC. Its translation is CASSYSYEQYF.

V usage is TRBV4-2 and J usage is TRBJ2-3; TRBD1 might be the D (6 bases). V was clipped by 4 bases and J by 1 base, with 9 bases between them. The CDR3 totals 14 residues. CDR1 is LGHNA, CDR2 YNFKEQ, per germline. CDR3 loop: CASSPEGGTDTQYF. DNA for the CDR3: TGTGCCAGCAGCCCCGAGGGGGGCACAGATACGCAGTATTTT.

This chain links TRBV27 with TRBJ2-3; 11 bases fit TRBD2. Germline trimming cut 6 bases from V and 1 base from J; bases unmatched to any gene: 3. The CDR3 runs to 15 residues. Germline CDR1 reads MNHEY; CDR2 reads SMNVEV (reference sequence). CDR3 nucleotides: TGTGCCAGCAGGGTGACTAGCGGGGGCACAGATACGCAGTATTTT. The encoded protein is CASRVTSGGTDTQYF.

The chain combines TRBV21-1 with TRBJ2-7; the D call in the table, TRBD2, was not verified against the DNA. TRBV21-1 is deemed a pseudogene. CDR3 length: 19 amino acids. The CDR3 is CASIARMCQRSGINYEQYF. For the CDR3, the DNA is TGTGCCAGCATCGCCCGGATGTGCCAGCGGTCAGGAATTAATTACGAGCAGTACTTC.

This chain links TRBV7-9 with TRBJ1-6; D remains unclear. CDR1 and CDR2 from the germline V gene are SEHNR and FQNEAQ (reference sequence). There are 15 residues in the CDR3. V was cut by 1 base and J by 3 bases, with 7 bases left in between. This CDR3 reads CASSLDGGYNSPLHF. The CDR3 DNA reads TGTGCCAGCAGCTTAGATGGAGGCTATAATTCACCCCTCCACTTT. The variable domain in full, with the rest retrieved from reference TRBV7-9 and TRBJ1-6, is DTGVSQNPRHKITKRGQNVTFRCDPISEHNRLYWYRQTLGQGPEFLTYFQNEAQLEKSRLLSDRFSAERPKGSFSTLEIQRTEQGDSAMYLCASSLDGGYNSPLHFGNGTRLTVT.

The V and J genes are TRBV5-8 and TRBJ1-5, with a tentative D call TRBD1 (6 bases). The germline V gene has CDR1 SGHTS and CDR2 YDEGEE. Trimming shortened V by 2 bases and J by 2 bases, and 11 bases separated the two germline ends. This CDR3 comprises 15 residues. The CDR3 sequence is CASSFPGVGNQPQHF. CDR3 nucleotides: TGTGCCAGCAGCTTCCCAGGGGTGGGCAATCAGCCCCAGCATTTT.

A note on this clone: A read error may produce the germline difference seen at one junction end. The genes are TRBV5-4 and TRBJ2-4; 7 bases are shared with TRBD1. CDR3 length equals 14 residues. CDR1 SGHNT and CDR2 YYREEE come from the germline V gene (reference sequence). The CDR3 here is CASSPLPSGTESFF. For the CDR3, the DNA is TGTGCCAGCAGCCCCCTCCCTTCCGGGACAGAAAGTTTCTTC. Variable domain in full (rest from reference TRBV5-4 and TRBJ2-4): ETGVTQSPTHLIKTRGQQVTLRCSSQSGHNTVSWYQQALGQGPQFIFQYYREEENGRGNFPPRFSGLQFPNYSSELNVNALELDDSALYLCASSPLPSGTESFFGAGTRLSVL.

This clone has just one count. The V call is TRBV5-1, the J call TRBJ2-5, with D perhaps matching TRBD1 (6 bases). The ends were cut back, 4 bases at V and 2 bases at J, with 15 bases in the middle. The germline V gene encodes CDR1 SGHRS and CDR2 YFSETQ. This CDR3 has 15 residues. CDR3 loop: CASSLLGTTQETQYF. Written as DNA, the CDR3 is TGCGCCAGCAGCCTGCTCGGGACAACTCAAGAGACCCAGTACTTC. The variable domain in full, with the rest retrieved from reference TRBV5-1 and TRBJ2-5, is KAGVTQTPRYLIKTRGQQVTLSCSPISGHRSVSWYQQTPGQGLQFLFEYFSETQRNKGNFPGRFSGRQFSNSRSEMNVSTLELGDSALYLCASSLLGTTQETQYFGPGTRLLVL.

The J gene is TRBJ1-6, the V gene TRBV10-3, with D maybe TRBD1 (5 bases). The V end lost 4 bases, the J end lost 4 bases, and 17 bases lay between the germline ends. The CDR3 runs 17 residues. Germline V gene lookup returns CDR1 ENHRY and CDR2 SYGVKD. CDR3 DNA sequence: TGTGCCATCAGTGCAGACAGCCTGGGATTTTATAATTCACCCCTCCACTTT. It codes for CAISADSLGFYNSPLHF.

This clone was detected only a few times. The chain combines TRBV6-5 with TRBJ2-5; D remains ambiguous. The CDR3 runs 14 residues. Trimming left V 0 bases short and J 1 base short, with 6 bases between. Germline-derived CDR1 and CDR2 are MNHEY and SVGAGI. The CDR3 sequence is CASSYSVGQETQYF. The CDR3 nucleotides read TGTGCCAGCAGTTACTCGGTCGGCCAAGAGACCCAGTACTTC.

The chain employs TRBV10-1 and TRBJ2-3; 13 bases align to TRBD2. This CDR3 is 16 amino acids long. The V gene end was trimmed by 3 bases and the J gene end by 5 bases; junction bases not matched to a gene: 5. Per germline, CDR1 WNHNN and CDR2 SYGVQD (reference sequence). The CDR3 region has the DNA TGCGCCAGCAGTGAAAGACTAGCGGGAGGAATAGATACGCAGTATTTT. Protein sequence: CASSERLAGGIDTQYF.

This chain links TRBV3-1 (or the pseudogene TRBV3-2) with TRBJ2-2; TRBD1 might be the D (6 bases). Germline V lookup: CDR1 LGHDT, CDR2 YNNKEL (reference sequence). The CDR3 covers 17 residues. The V gene lost 0 bases and the J gene lost 2 bases, with 13 bases spanning the gap. This CDR3 reads CASSQDLMGTNTGELFF. In DNA form, the CDR3 reads TGTGCCAGCAGCCAAGATCTCATGGGGACAAACACCGGGGAGCTGTTTTTT.

This clone was found once. V and J are TRBV7-2 and TRBJ2-2; 8 bases are shared with TRBD1. J lost 6 bases, V lost 5 bases, and 14 bases had no gene match. Per the germline V gene, CDR1 is SGHTA and CDR2 is FQGNSA. CDR3 length equals 17 residues. The CDR3 bases are TGTGCCAGCAGCGCCTCTCTAGGACAGGGAGATCCCGGGGAGCTGTTTTTT. Encoded protein: CASSASLGQGDPGELFF.

The chain combines TRBV11-1 with TRBJ1-3; no definite D call. The germline V gene encodes CDR1 SGHAT and CDR2 FQDESV (reference sequence). With 1 base removed from V and 4 bases from J, the gap between germline ends came to 14 bases. This CDR3 region has 16 residues. CDR3 DNA: TGTGCCAGCAGCTTAGAAGGTCGGCGGAGCGGAAACACCATATATTTT. This sequence encodes CASSLEGRRSGNTIYF.

This chain joins TRBV20-1 and TRBJ2-2; 9 bases fit TRBD2. V dropped 3 bases and J dropped 5; count of bases not matched to a gene: 7. Germline assignment: CDR1 DFQATT and CDR2 SNEGSKA (reference sequence). The CDR3 runs to 15 residues. Here the CDR3 reads CSASPAGGNTGELFF. In DNA, the CDR3 is TGCAGTGCTAGTCCCGCGGGGGGGAATACCGGGGAGCTGTTTTTT.